A selection of T cell receptor beta chains follows, all from one sample in a study of T cells in Graves' hyperthyroidism and ophthalmopathy. One entry per CDR3 protein, called by TCRdb with MiXCR from the multiplex PCR reads. The profile covers about 410,000 distinct CDR3 sequences, with approximately 15% appearing a single time and approximately 13% taken by the ten largest. The sequenced sample was blood. The receptors originated from a man aged 18 to 29 with Graves' ophthalmopathy. Both conserved end residues are part of each CDR3. The D gene is left open where the match is weak. The listing skips clone size in some rows; elsewhere it reads once, few, many or a size class.

v_gene	d_gene	j_gene	abundance	CDR3nt	CDR3aa
TRBV27	TRBD1	TRBJ2-2	NA	TGTGCCAGCAGTTTAAAGGCGGGACAGGGGACCACCGGGGAGCTGTTTTTT	CASSLKAGQGTTGELFF
TRBV29-1	NA	TRBJ2-3	many	TGCAGCGTTGACCAGACAGATACGCAGTATTTT	CSVDQTDTQYF
TRBV7-9	TRBD1	TRBJ2-2	many	TGTGCCAGCAACCCCGGGACAGGGGACACCGGGGAGCTGTTTTTT	CASNPGTGDTGELFF
TRBV7-9	NA	TRBJ2-5	many	TGTGCCAGCAGCTCCGGACATCAAGAGACCCAGTACTTC	CASSSGHQETQYF
TRBV3-1	TRBD1	TRBJ2-5	many	TGTGCCAGCAGCCAGACAGGGGGAAGGGAGACCCAGTACTTC	CASSQTGGRETQYF
TRBV12-3/TRBV12-4	TRBD1	TRBJ1-5	many	TGTGCCAGCAGTTACGGACAGGGAAACCAGCCCCAGCATTTT	CASSYGQGNQPQHF
TRBV20-1	NA	TRBJ1-1	few	TGCAGTGCGATCCTCCCGGGACGTCAAAACACTGAAGCTTTCTTT	CSAILPGRQNTEAFF
TRBV6-1	NA	TRBJ1-1	many	TGTGCCAGCAGGAGACAGCCCATGAACACTGAAGCTTTCTTT	CASRRQPMNTEAFF
TRBV29-1	TRBD2	TRBJ2-1	many	TGCAGCGTTGGGGGGGGCACTAGCGGGAGGAGTGTGTATGAGCAGTTCTTC	CSVGGGTSGRSVYEQFF
TRBV7-9	NA	TRBJ2-1	many	TGTGCCAGCAGCGCTACAGGGATGGGTGAGCAGTTCTTC	CASSATGMGEQFF
TRBV6-5	TRBD2	TRBJ2-3	many	TGTGCCAGCAGTTACTCGGGAGGTGGGACTAGAACCACAGATACGCAGTATTTT	CASSYSGGGTRTTDTQYF
TRBV18	NA	TRBJ1-6	few	TGTGCCAGCTCACCACAGGGCTTCCAGACTAATTCACCCCTCCACTTT	CASSPQGFQTNSPLHF
TRBV20-1	TRBD1	TRBJ1-2	many	TGCAGTGCCCTGGGACAGGGGGATCTCGTCTATGGCTACACCTTC	CSALGQGDLVYGYTF
TRBV20-1	TRBD2	TRBJ2-5	many	TGCAGTGCTAGAGAAATAGCGGGAAGGGAGACCCAGTACTTC	CSAREIAGRETQYF
TRBV3-1	TRBD1	TRBJ1-2	many	TGTGCCAGCAGCCCGACAGGGATAAGGAGTTATGGCTACACCTTC	CASSPTGIRSYGYTF
TRBV15	NA	TRBJ2-3	many	TGTGCCACCAGCAGAGAGATTGGGAACGCCGATACGCAGTATTTT	CATSREIGNADTQYF
TRBV19	NA	TRBJ2-1	NA	TGTGCCAGTAGTATAGTGCGAAGCAACAATGAGCAGTTCTTC	CASSIVRSNNEQFF
TRBV11-3	NA	TRBJ1-4	many	TGTGCCAGCAGCTCCAACGATGAAAAACTGTTTTTT	CASSSNDEKLFF
TRBV3-1	TRBD2	TRBJ2-7	few	TGTGCCAGCAGCCCCATCCCACCGGACGCGGGGGACGAGCAGTACTTC	CASSPIPPDAGDEQYF
TRBV7-2	NA	TRBJ2-7	many	TGTGCCAGCAGCTCCCCGACTGGGGCGCGGTCCGAGCAGTACTTC	CASSSPTGARSEQYF
TRBV10-3	NA	TRBJ2-4	NA	TGTGCCATCAGTGATGAGGACCGGGAAAACATTCAGTACTTC	CAISDEDRENIQYF
TRBV6-1	NA	TRBJ2-7	many	TGTGCCAGCAATAAGGGTCAGGGGTCCCGCGAGCAGTACTTC	CASNKGQGSREQYF
TRBV27	NA	TRBJ1-5	NA	TGTGCCAGCAGTTTCCACAATCAGCCCCAGCATTTT	CASSFHNQPQHF
TRBV11-2	TRBD2	TRBJ2-5	NA	TGTGCCAGCATCCTGACTAGCGGGTTCGGGGAGACCCAGTACTTC	CASILTSGFGETQYF
TRBV2	TRBD1	TRBJ2-7	many	TGTGCCAGCAGGGACAGGTCGGCCTACGAGCAGTACTTC	CASRDRSAYEQYF
TRBV3-1	TRBD2	TRBJ2-1	many	TGTGCCAGCAGCTTGTTAATTAGCGGGAACTACAATGAGCAGTTCTTC	CASSLLISGNYNEQFF
TRBV12-3/TRBV12-4	TRBD2	TRBJ2-1	many	TGTGCCAGCACTCCAGCGGGGGGGCTGTACAATGAGCAGTTCTTC	CASTPAGGLYNEQFF
TRBV11-3	NA	TRBJ2-4	few	TGTGCCAGCAGCTTAGATAGAGAACAAGGGGGGGACATTCAGTACTTC	CASSLDREQGGDIQYF
TRBV10-2	TRBD1	TRBJ2-5	few	TGCGCCAGCCACCGGGGGGACAGGGGGCGGCAGACCCAGTACTTC	CASHRGDRGRQTQYF
TRBV6-2/TRBV6-3	TRBD1	TRBJ2-1	NA	TGTGCCAGCAGAAGGACAGGGAGCCCCTACAATGAGCAGTTCTTC	CASRRTGSPYNEQFF
TRBV11-2	NA	TRBJ1-6	many	TGTGCCAGCAGCTTAGTAAGGGACTCCTATAATTCACCCCTCCACTTT	CASSLVRDSYNSPLHF
TRBV11-2	NA	TRBJ2-5	many	TGTGCCAGCAGCTCCGAAGAGACCCAGTACTTC	CASSSEETQYF
TRBV10-2	TRBD2	TRBJ2-3	NA	TGCGCCAGCAGTGAGCGGTACCAAATAGCGGGAGTAGGAGATACGCAGTATTTT	CASSERYQIAGVGDTQYF
TRBV4-2	TRBD1	TRBJ1-5	few	TGTGCCAGCAGCCAACTCTGGGGACAGGGGGAAAAGCCCCAGCATTTT	CASSQLWGQGEKPQHF
TRBV6-1	NA	TRBJ2-3	NA	TGTGCCAGCAGTGAAGTATCAGCGGCGGGTACGCAGTATTTT	CASSEVSAAGTQYF
TRBV20-1	NA	TRBJ2-2	NA	TGCAGTGCTAGAGGACTAAAGAACACCGGGGAGCTGTTTTTT	CSARGLKNTGELFF
TRBV6-1	NA	TRBJ2-7	many	TGTGCCAGCGGCGCTGGGGGAACCGTCGAGCAGTACTTC	CASGAGGTVEQYF
TRBV6-6	NA	TRBJ1-3	once	TGTGCCAGCAGTTACTCCGGGGGACGTTCTGGAAACACCATATATTTT	CASSYSGGRSGNTIYF
TRBV15	NA	TRBJ2-3	many	TGTGCCACCAGCCGGGGGAGACACTTCACAGATACGCAGTATTTT	CATSRGRHFTDTQYF
TRBV6-1	TRBD1	TRBJ1-5	NA	TGTGCCAGCAGTCCGCAGACAGGGGGCCACAATCAGCCCCAGCATTTT	CASSPQTGGHNQPQHF
TRBV29-1	NA	TRBJ1-1	many	TGCAGCGTAAAACGGTTTAACACTGAAGCTTTCTTT	CSVKRFNTEAFF
TRBV5-1	NA	TRBJ2-5	NA	TGCGCCAGCAGCTTCCCAGATAAAAAAGAGACCCAGTACTTC	CASSFPDKKETQYF
TRBV12-3/TRBV12-4	TRBD1	TRBJ2-5	many	TGTGCCAGCAGTGGACAGGGGGCGGGGGGGGAGACCCAGTACTTC	CASSGQGAGGETQYF
TRBV3-1	NA	TRBJ1-5	many	TGTGCCAGCAGCCAAGATCCCCTTCTCCTGGGCGGTTGGGATCAGCCCCAGCATTTT	CASSQDPLLLGGWDQPQHF
TRBV4-1	TRBD2	TRBJ2-2	few	TGCGCCAGCAGCCAAGAACAGCGGGGTACCGGGGAGCTGTTTTTT	CASSQEQRGTGELFF
TRBV30	TRBD2	TRBJ2-5	many	TGTGCCTGGAGTGGGCCGGGACTAGCGAAGGAGACCCAGTACTTC	CAWSGPGLAKETQYF
TRBV5-1	NA	TRBJ2-5	NA	TGCGCCAGCAGCGACGGTATGAGACAAGAGTCCCAGTACTTC	CASSDGMRQESQYF
TRBV7-9	NA	TRBJ2-5	many	TGTGCCAGCAGCTTAGTTAGATCGGGGGAGACCCAGTACTTC	CASSLVRSGETQYF
TRBV4-1	TRBD2	TRBJ2-7	many	TGCGCCAGCAGCCAAGACGTGCTAGCGGGGTCATACGAGCAGTACTTC	CASSQDVLAGSYEQYF
TRBV5-1	TRBD1	TRBJ2-2	NA	TGCGCCAGCAGCGGACAGGGGATGGGCACCGGGGAGCTGTTTTTT	CASSGQGMGTGELFF
TRBV28	NA	TRBJ1-1	NA	TGTGCCAGTGTGAAGGGGTTCATGAACACTGAAGCTTTCTTT	CASVKGFMNTEAFF